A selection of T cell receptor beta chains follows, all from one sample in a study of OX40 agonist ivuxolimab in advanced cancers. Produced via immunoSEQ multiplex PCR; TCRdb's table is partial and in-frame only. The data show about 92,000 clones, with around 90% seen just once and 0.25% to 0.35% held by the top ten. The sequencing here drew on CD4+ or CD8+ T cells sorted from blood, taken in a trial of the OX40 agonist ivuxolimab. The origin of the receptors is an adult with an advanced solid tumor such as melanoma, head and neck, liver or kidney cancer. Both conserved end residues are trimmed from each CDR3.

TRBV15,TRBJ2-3,ATSRTTGRLARTDTQY
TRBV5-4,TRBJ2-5,ASGTDGATQY
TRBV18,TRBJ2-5,ASSPQGETQY
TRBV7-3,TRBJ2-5,ASSFFGPGETQY
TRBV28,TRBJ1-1,ASSPWTGRNTEAF
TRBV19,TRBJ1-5,ASSPVALYSNQPQH
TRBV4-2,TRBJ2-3,ASSPRTSGRATDTQY
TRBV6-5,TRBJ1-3,ASSCGGSGNTIY
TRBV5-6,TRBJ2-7,ASSILQGTYEQY
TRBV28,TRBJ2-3,ASSSPSSGWTDTQY
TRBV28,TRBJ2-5,ASSPGQGRETQY
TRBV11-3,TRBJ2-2,ASSHWGAGTTRELF
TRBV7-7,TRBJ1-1,ASSFNPNTEAF
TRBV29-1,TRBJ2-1,SVEDGGNSGLAGFGEQF
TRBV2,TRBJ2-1,ASSEVWGRNNEQF
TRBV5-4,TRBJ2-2,ASSSSTGRSGELF
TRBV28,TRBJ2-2,ATTIPRFGELF
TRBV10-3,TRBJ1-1,AINLQPNTEAF
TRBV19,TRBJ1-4,ASSRNVNEKLF
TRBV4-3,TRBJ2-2,ASSQDLVSHNTGELF
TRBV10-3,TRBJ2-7,AISEQPGRVYEQY
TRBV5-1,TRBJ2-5,ASRETTQETQY
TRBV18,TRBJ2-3,ASSPTDTQY
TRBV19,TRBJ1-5,ASSVRQRLNQPQH
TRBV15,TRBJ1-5,ATSSVGNQPQH
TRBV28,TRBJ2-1,ASSKGGINEQF
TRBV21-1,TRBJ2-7,ASSKGGLAGAYEQY
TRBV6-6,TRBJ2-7,ASRTGLADFYEQY
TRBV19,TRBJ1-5,ASSIVSGNQPQH
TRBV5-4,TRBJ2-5,ASSPGLQETQY
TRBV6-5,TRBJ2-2,ASTVSRNTGELF
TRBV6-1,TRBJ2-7,ASSEGLVGEQY
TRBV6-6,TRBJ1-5,ASSWQGNQPQH
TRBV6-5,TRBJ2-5,ASREGRAGEQY
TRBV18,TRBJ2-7,ASSPRGPYEQY
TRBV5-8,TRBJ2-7,ASSQREKDYEQY
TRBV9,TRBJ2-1,ASSVGPTLVGLAASNEQF
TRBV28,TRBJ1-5,ASSLFRGTGNQPQH
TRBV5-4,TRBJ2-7,ASSLEVVGYEQY
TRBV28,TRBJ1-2,ASSLGDSISYGYT
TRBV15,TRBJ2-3,ATSRDRGPPDTQY
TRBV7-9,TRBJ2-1,ASSWTGTSNEQF
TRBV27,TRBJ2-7,ASSPYIAGGRRVYEQY
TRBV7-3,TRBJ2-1,ASSPGTSGRFYNEQF
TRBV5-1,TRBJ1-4,ASSLIGAQDSRKLF
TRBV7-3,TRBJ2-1,ASSSSDRVGEQF
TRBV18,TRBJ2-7,ASSDTGTGGAEQY
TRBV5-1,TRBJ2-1,ASRSSGSSYNEQF
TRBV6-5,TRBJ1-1,ASSYLGGGKNTEAF
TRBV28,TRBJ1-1,ASSLPQGPSRDTEAF
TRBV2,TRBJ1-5,ASSARGDQPQH
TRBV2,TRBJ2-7,ASKTLVSYEQY
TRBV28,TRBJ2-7,ASLAGGHYEQY
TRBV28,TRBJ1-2,ASSQSRNYGYT
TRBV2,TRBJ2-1,ASREVNEQF